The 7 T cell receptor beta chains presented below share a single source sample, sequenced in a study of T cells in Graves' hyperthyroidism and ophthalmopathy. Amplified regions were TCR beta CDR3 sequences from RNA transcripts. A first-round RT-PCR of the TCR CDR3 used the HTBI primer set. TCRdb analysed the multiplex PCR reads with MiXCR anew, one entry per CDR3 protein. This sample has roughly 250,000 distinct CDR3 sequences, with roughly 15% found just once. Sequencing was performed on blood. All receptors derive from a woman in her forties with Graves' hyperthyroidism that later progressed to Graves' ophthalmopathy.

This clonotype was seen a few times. The chain's CDR3 is CASSRSSAPNTGELFF. The CDR3 bases are TGTGCCAGCAGCCGCAGCTCGGCCCCGAACACCGGGGAGCTGTTTTTT. This sequence joins TRBV4-2 and TRBJ2-2; D is uncertain. The germline V and J ends were trimmed by 4 bases and 0 bases, with 12 bases remaining between them. CDR1 LGHNA and CDR2 YNFKEQ come from the germline V gene. The CDR3 sequence is 16 residues long.

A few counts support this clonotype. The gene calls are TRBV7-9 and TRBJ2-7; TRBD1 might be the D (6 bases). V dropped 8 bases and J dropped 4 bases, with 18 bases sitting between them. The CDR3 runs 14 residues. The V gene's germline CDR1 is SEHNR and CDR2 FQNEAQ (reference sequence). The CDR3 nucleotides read TGTGCCAGCGCAAACAGGGTAGGCCAGTACGAGCAGTACTTC. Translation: CASANRVGQYEQYF.

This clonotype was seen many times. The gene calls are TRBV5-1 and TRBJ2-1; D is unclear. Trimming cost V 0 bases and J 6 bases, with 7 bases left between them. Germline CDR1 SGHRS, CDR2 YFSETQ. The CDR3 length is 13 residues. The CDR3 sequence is CASSLERGNEQFF. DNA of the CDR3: TGCGCCAGCAGCTTGGAGCGAGGCAATGAGCAGTTCTTC. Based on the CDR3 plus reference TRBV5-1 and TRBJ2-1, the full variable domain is KAGVTQTPRYLIKTRGQQVTLSCSPISGHRSVSWYQQTPGQGLQFLFEYFSETQRNKGNFPGRFSGRQFSNSRSEMNVSTLELGDSALYLCASSLERGNEQFFGPGTRLTVL.

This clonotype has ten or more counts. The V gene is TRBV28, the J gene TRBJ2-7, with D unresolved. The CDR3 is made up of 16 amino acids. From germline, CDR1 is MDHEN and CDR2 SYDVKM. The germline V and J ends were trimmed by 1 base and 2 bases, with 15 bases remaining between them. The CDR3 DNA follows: TGTGCCAGCAGTTTATTATTCCAGAACCCCACCTACGAGCAGTACTTC. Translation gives CASSLLFQNPTYEQYF.

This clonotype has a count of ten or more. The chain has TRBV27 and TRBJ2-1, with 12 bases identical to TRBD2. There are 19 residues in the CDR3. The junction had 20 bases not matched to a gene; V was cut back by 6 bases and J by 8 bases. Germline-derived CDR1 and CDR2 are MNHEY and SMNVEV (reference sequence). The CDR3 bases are TGTGCCAGCAGCCCGACCCTTTACCAGCTAGCGGGAGGGGGGGATGAGCAGTTCTTC. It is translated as CASSPTLYQLAGGGDEQFF.

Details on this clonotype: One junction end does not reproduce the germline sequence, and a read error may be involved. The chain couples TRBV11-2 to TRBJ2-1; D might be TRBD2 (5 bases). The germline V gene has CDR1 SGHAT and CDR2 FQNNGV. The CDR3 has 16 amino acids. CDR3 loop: CASSLDSSPNYNEHFF. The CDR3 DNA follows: TGTGCCAGCAGCTTAGATTCTAGCCCAAACTACAATGAGCACTTCTTC.

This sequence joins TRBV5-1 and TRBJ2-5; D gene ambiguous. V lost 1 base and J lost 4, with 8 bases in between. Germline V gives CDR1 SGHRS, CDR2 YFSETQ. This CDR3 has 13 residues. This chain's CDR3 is CASSLRQRETQYF. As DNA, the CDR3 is TGCGCCAGCAGCTTGAGGCAGCGAGAGACCCAGTACTTC.